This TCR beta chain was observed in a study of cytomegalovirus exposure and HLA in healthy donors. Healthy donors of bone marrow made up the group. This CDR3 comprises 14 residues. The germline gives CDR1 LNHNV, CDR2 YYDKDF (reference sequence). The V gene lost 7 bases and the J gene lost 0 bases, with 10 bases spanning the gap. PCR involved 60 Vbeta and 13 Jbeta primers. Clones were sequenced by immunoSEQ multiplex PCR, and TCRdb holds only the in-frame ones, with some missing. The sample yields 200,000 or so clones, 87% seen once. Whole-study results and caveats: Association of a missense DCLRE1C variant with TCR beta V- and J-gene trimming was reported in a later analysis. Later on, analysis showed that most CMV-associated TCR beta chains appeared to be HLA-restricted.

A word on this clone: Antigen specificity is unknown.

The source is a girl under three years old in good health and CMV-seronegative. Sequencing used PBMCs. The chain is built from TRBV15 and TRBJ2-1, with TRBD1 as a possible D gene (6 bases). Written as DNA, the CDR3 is TGTGCCACCACACAGGGCCGCTCCTACAATGAGCAGTTCTTC. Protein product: CATTQGRSYNEQFF.